Below are 13 T cell receptor beta chains sequenced from a single sample in a study of cytomegalovirus exposure and HLA in healthy donors. Vbeta (60) and Jbeta (13) primers were used in the PCR. Generated by immunoSEQ multiplex PCR, the TCRdb table keeps only in-frame clones and is missing some. Of around 120,000 clones listed, 60% to 75% are singletons. The source material was PBMCs. These receptors came from a man between 35 and 55 years old in good health and CMV-seropositive.

The chain employs TRBV5-4 and TRBJ2-2; 7 bases fit TRBD1. CDR3 length equals 15 residues. V shed 4 bases and J 6 bases; nucleotides not matched to a gene: 9. Per germline, CDR1 SGHNT and CDR2 YYREEE (reference sequence). The CDR3 region is CASSPDRTVAGELFF. CDR3 sequence (DNA): TGTGCCAGCAGCCCGGACAGGACGGTAGCCGGGGAGCTGTTTTTT.

This clone has just a few counts. The V and J genes are TRBV29-1 and TRBJ1-3; no reliable D call. Germline-derived CDR1 and CDR2 are SQVTM and ANQGSEA. Deletions cut 4 bases from V and 0 bases from J, with 10 bases between. This CDR3 comprises 14 residues. The CDR3 here is CSVAGMSSGNTIYF. The CDR3 DNA sequence: TGCAGCGTTGCGGGGATGAGCTCTGGAAACACCATATATTTT.

This chain links TRBV19 with TRBJ2-7, with a weak D call TRBD1 (6 bases). V shed 5 bases and J shed 1 base, with 12 bases lying between them. Germline CDR1 reads LNHDA; CDR2 reads SQIVND (reference sequence). The CDR3 has 14 amino acids. The CDR3 loop reads CASSHRTASYEQYF. Written as DNA, the CDR3 is TGTGCCAGTAGTCACCGGACAGCATCCTACGAGCAGTACTTC. Based on the CDR3 plus reference TRBV19 and TRBJ2-7, the full variable domain is DGGITQSPKYLFRKEGQNVTLSCEQNLNHDAMYWYRQDPGQGLRLIYYSQIVNDFQKGDIAEGYSVSREKKESFPLTVTSAQKNPTAFYLCASSHRTASYEQYFGPGTRLTVT.

This clone was counted a few times. In the same sample, other DNA sequences code for this CDR3. The chain joins TRBV4-1 to TRBJ1-5, with TRBD1 matching over 8 bases. The V segment lost 0 bases and the J segment 1 base; nucleotides outside the gene matches: 5. The CDR3 is made up of 17 amino acids. Germline assignment: CDR1 MGHRA and CDR2 YSYEKL. The CDR3 loop reads CASSQDPQGASNQPQHF. The CDR3 coding sequence is TGCGCCAGCAGCCAAGATCCCCAGGGGGCGAGCAATCAGCCCCAGCATTTT.

This chain joins TRBV29-1 and TRBJ1-2; 8 bases are a match to TRBD1. The CDR3 contains 14 residues. V lost 7 bases, J lost 13 bases, and 20 bases stayed unmatched. Germline V CDR1 and CDR2: SQVTM, ANQGSEA. CDR3 nucleotide sequence: TGCAGCGCTCCCCTTACTCTCGGACAGGGAGGTTGCACCTTC. It specifies CSAPLTLGQGGCTF.

This chain links TRBV27 with TRBJ1-1, with TRBD1 matching 8 bases. The CDR3 contains 13 residues. Unmatched junction bases numbered 4, after V lost 6 bases and J lost 4 bases. Germline CDR1 is MNHEY and CDR2 is SMNVEV (reference sequence). For the CDR3, the DNA is TGTGCCAGCAGGCGACAGGGGACCACTGAAGCTTTCTTT. It codes for CASRRQGTTEAFF.

The V and J genes are TRBV21-1 and TRBJ2-7; TRBD2 is taken as the D call from the table, unchecked against the DNA. TRBV21-1 is a recognized pseudogene. This CDR3 region has 15 residues. CDR3 sequence: CASSRDWDYPYEQYV. DNA for the CDR3: TGTGCCAGCAGCAGGGACTGGGACTACCCGTACGAGCAGTACGTC.

The chain uses TRBV7-8 and TRBJ1-1; possible D gene TRBD1, 6 bases. V lost 4 bases and J 4 bases, leaving 7 bases between the germline ends. The CDR3 consists of 12 residues. Germline V gene lookup returns CDR1 SGHVS and CDR2 FQNEAQ. The CDR3 here is CASSSRGTEAFF. CDR3 DNA: TGTGCCAGCAGCTCCAGGGGCACTGAAGCTTTCTTT.

There are a few counts of this clone. The J gene is TRBJ1-4, the V gene TRBV10-3, with D perhaps TRBD1 (6 bases). The CDR3 length is 17 residues. V was shortened by 0 bases and J by 0 bases, with 11 bases between the two germline ends. Germline lookup yields CDR1 ENHRY and CDR2 SYGVKD. Here the CDR3 DNA reads TGTGCCATCAGTGAGTCAGCGGGGGGCACAACTAATGAAAAACTGTTTTTT. This codes for CAISESAGGTTNEKLFF.

This clone was counted a single time. V is TRBV29-1 and J is TRBJ2-7; D gene ambiguous. Germline CDR1 and CDR2: SQVTM and ANQGSEA. Trimming stripped 0 bases from V and 2 bases from J, with 11 bases between. The CDR3 loop spans 14 amino acids. The DNA for the CDR3 is TGCAGCGTTGAAGACCCCCGGAGCCCCTACGAGCAGTACTTC. This sequence encodes CSVEDPRSPYEQYF.

This chain uses TRBV7-6 with TRBJ2-3, with D uncertain. Trimming cost V 2 bases and J 4 bases, with 13 bases left between them. Germline V gene sequence: CDR1 SGHVS, CDR2 FNYEAQ. The CDR3 is 15 residues long. Here the CDR3 reads CASSLQALSADTQYF. In nucleotides, the CDR3 is TGTGCCAGCAGCTTACAGGCCTTGTCCGCAGATACGCAGTATTTT.

The chain recombines TRBV7-3 with TRBJ1-2; D might be TRBD1 (6 bases). CDR1 SGHTA and CDR2 FQGTGA come from the germline V gene. Trimming removed 5 bases from V and 9 bases from J, with 16 bases in between. The CDR3 is 13 residues long. The CDR3 is CASSQGHLLSYTF. CDR3 in DNA: TGTGCCAGCAGCCAGGGACACCTCCTAAGCTACACCTTC.

The chain carries TRBV30 and TRBJ1-2; possibly TRBD1 for D (6 bases). V shed 4 bases and J shed 8 bases, with 14 bases lying between them. Germline V gives CDR1 GTSNPN, CDR2 SVGIG (reference sequence). The CDR3 is 12 residues long. The CDR3 here is CAWTLGTWGYTF. CDR3 in DNA: TGTGCCTGGACTCTCGGGACATGGGGCTACACCTTC.